The 15 T cell receptor beta chains in this list originate from one sample, sequenced in a study of PD-L1 blockade in urothelial cancer. Sequenced by immunoSEQ multiplex PCR; TCRdb stores in-frame clones only, minus some. Of 45,000 to 60,000 clones listed, approximately 85% are singletons. Time point indicated: pretreatment peripheral blood. The material sequenced was PBMCs, taken around atezolizumab (anti-PD-L1) treatment. The source of these receptors is a man aged 65 to 79 with urothelial cancer.

This clone was counted a few times. The V and J genes are TRBV2 and TRBJ2-4; no firm D call. Germline V gene data show CDR1 as SNHLY and CDR2 as FYNNEI. The ends were cut back, 2 bases at V and 0 bases at J, with 8 bases in the middle. The CDR3 has 15 amino acids. The CDR3 spells CASSELILAKNIQYF. CDR3 nucleotide sequence: TGTGCCAGCAGTGAATTGATACTAGCCAAAAACATTCAGTACTTC.

V gene TRBV6-6 combines with J gene TRBJ1-1; 7 positions agree with TRBD1. This CDR3 region has 15 residues. V was clipped by 5 bases and J by 1 base; unmatched bases: 7. CDR1 is MNHNY and CDR2 is SVGAGI in the germline V gene (reference sequence). The CDR3 bases are TGTGCCAGCAGTACCACCCGGACAGGGAACACTGAAGCTTTCTTT. It specifies CASSTTRTGNTEAFF.

V usage is TRBV11-2 and J usage is TRBJ2-1; 8 bases agree with TRBD2. There are 16 residues in the CDR3. Trimming at V came to 5 bases and at J to 7 bases, leaving 13 bases not matched to a gene. CDR1 and CDR2 (germline): SGHAT, FQNNGV. CDR3 nucleotide sequence: TGTGCCAGCAGCCTGGTTGGTAGCGGGAATTATAATGAGCAGTTCTTC. Its translation is CASSLVGSGNYNEQFF.

This clone was seen just once. The chain links TRBV7-2 to TRBJ1-3; TRBD1 matches at 8 bases. This CDR3 has 14 amino acids. Germline V CDR1 and CDR2: SGHTA, FQGNSA. The junction had 2 bases not matched to a gene; V was cut back by 5 bases and J by 2 bases. CDR3 DNA: TGTGCCAGCAGCCCGGACAGGGCTGGAAACACCATATATTTT. This codes for CASSPDRAGNTIYF.

The sample holds a few counts of this clone. The V gene is TRBV5-6, the J gene TRBJ2-7; D gene uncertain. From germline, CDR1 is SGHDT and CDR2 YYEEEE. The V and J ends lost 1 base and 0 bases respectively, with 11 bases between them. This CDR3 is built from 15 residues. The CDR3, as DNA: TGTGCCAGCAGCTTGACCCCCTTGGCCTCCTACGAGCAGTACTTC. This encodes CASSLTPLASYEQYF.

The chain is built from TRBV9 and TRBJ2-3, with 8 bases matching TRBD2. The CDR3 runs 17 residues. V lost 0 bases and J lost 14; bases outside the gene matches: 20. The germline V gene encodes CDR1 SGDLS and CDR2 YYNGEE. The CDR3 nucleotides are TGTGCCAGCAGCGTAGTAGGCGGGAGGAGACACCACAGATACGCGTATTTT. Its translation is CASSVVGGRRHHRYAYF. The complete variable domain, with remaining parts taken from reference TRBV9 and TRBJ2-3, reads DSGVTQTPKHLITATGQRVTLRCSPRSGDLSVYWYQQSLDQGLQFLIQYYNGEERAKGNILERFSAQQFPDLHSELNLSSLELGDSALYFCASSVVGGRRHHRYAYFGPGTRLTVL.

For the CDR3, the DNA is TGTGCCATCAGTGAGGGGGAGTTTAACTATGGCTACACCTTC. Amino acids: CAISEGEFNYGYTF. The V gene is TRBV10-3, the J gene TRBJ1-2, with D unresolved. The V end was cut by 2 bases, the J end by 1 base, with 8 bases between. This CDR3 has 14 amino acids. Germline loops: CDR1 ENHRY, CDR2 SYGVKD.

Worth noting for this clone: This same CDR3 is encoded by further DNA sequences in the sample. The rearrangement joins TRBV2 to TRBJ2-2, with D unclear. Germline CDR1 and CDR2: SNHLY and FYNNEI. The CDR3 has 14 amino acids. V dropped 5 bases and J dropped 1 base, with 8 bases sitting between them. The CDR3 DNA reads as TGTGCCAGCAGTCCAGGCTTGAACACCGGGGAGCTGTTTTTT. Its protein is CASSPGLNTGELFF.

The V call is TRBV28, the J call TRBJ1-5; D call uncertain. Germline CDR1 MDHEN, CDR2 SYDVKM. V was pared by 7 bases and J by 4 bases, with 8 bases between. The CDR3 contains 12 residues. CDR3 in amino acids: CASKERNQPQHF. The CDR3 DNA reads as TGTGCCAGCAAAGAGAGGAATCAGCCCCAGCATTTT.

The V call is TRBV18, the J call TRBJ2-1; D ambiguous. The germline V and J ends were trimmed by 1 base and 9 bases, with 4 bases remaining between them. CDR3 length equals 11 residues. In germline, CDR1 is KGHSH, CDR2 LQKENI. The CDR3 nucleotides read TGTGCCAGCTCACCACACGGTGAGCAGTTCTTC. Protein: CASSPHGEQFF.

This chain's CDR3 is CASSQDFANRYAYF. In DNA, the CDR3 is TGCGCCAGCAGCCAAGACTTCGCGAATAGATACGCGTATTTT. The V gene is TRBV4-1, the J gene TRBJ2-3; unclear D gene. Trimming removed 0 bases at V and 14 bases at J, with 18 bases between. Germline V gives CDR1 MGHRA, CDR2 YSYEKL. This CDR3 has 14 amino acids.

The chain employs TRBV5-4 and TRBJ2-3, with 7 bases lining up with TRBD1. This CDR3 is built from 15 residues. Losses at the gene ends were 4 bases for V and 0 bases for J; bases not matched to a gene: 5. The germline V gene has CDR1 SGHNT and CDR2 YYREEE (reference sequence). The CDR3 reads CASSRDRTSTDTQYF. In DNA, the CDR3 is TGTGCCAGCAGCAGGGACAGAACTAGCACAGATACGCAGTATTTT. Full variable domain (remainder filled in from reference TRBV5-4 and TRBJ2-3): ETGVTQSPTHLIKTRGQQVTLRCSSQSGHNTVSWYQQALGQGPQFIFQYYREEENGRGNFPPRFSGLQFPNYSSELNVNALELDDSALYLCASSRDRTSTDTQYFGPGTRLTVL.

This chain joins TRBV7-8 and TRBJ2-2; D is perhaps TRBD2 (5 bases). The V and J ends lost 5 bases and 6 bases respectively, with 22 bases between them. Per the germline V gene, CDR1 is SGHVS and CDR2 is FQNEAQ. The CDR3 is 17 residues long. Written as DNA, the CDR3 is TGTGCCAGCAGCGCGGGCCTCGGACCGGGCGGCGCCGGGGAGCTGTTTTTT. Translated, it gives CASSAGLGPGGAGELFF. Full variable domain (rest looked up from reference TRBV7-8 and TRBJ2-2): GAGVSQSPRYKVAKRGQDVALRCDPISGHVSLFWYQQALGQGPEFLTYFQNEAQLDKSGLPSDRFFAERPEGSVSTLKIQRTQQEDSAVYLCASSAGLGPGGAGELFFGEGSRLTVL.

A single count supports this clone. The rearrangement links TRBV7-9 to TRBJ2-7; 10 bases align to TRBD1. This CDR3 has 16 residues. Germline V gene data show CDR1 as SEHNR and CDR2 as FQNEAQ (reference sequence). V dropped 0 bases and J dropped 4; count of bases not matched to a gene: 6. CDR3 sequence (DNA): TGTGCCAGCAGCTTAGCGGGGGGACAGGGGAAATACGAGCAGTACTTC. It is translated as CASSLAGGQGKYEQYF.

J is TRBJ2-5 and V is TRBV7-6; 11 nucleotides agree with TRBD2. Per germline, CDR1 SGHVS and CDR2 FNYEAQ. V shed 6 bases, J shed 7 bases, and the junction held 10 bases outside the gene matches. The CDR3 extends over 15 amino acids. CDR3 loop: CASRQLAGVLGTQYF. CDR3 sequence (DNA): TGTGCCAGCAGGCAACTAGCGGGGGTTCTGGGGACCCAGTACTTC.